This TCR beta chain is drawn from a study of T cell responses to AZD1222 COVID-19 vaccine. Method: immunoSEQ multiplex PCR; TCRdb's copy keeps in-frame clones and lacks some. The sample has 150,000 to 200,000 clones, 94% seen once. Details on this clone: Its target is unknown.

Broader study findings: White British donors predominated, females outnumbered males, and clonal diversity was possibly underestimated. Spike-spanning, vaccine-associated CD4 TCRs were dominant at 160-218 and 743-854. The study found Spike-specific TCR breadth and depth rose after two AZD1222 doses.

The source was peripheral blood, collected 28 days after the second AZD1222 dose. The origin of this receptor is an adult who received the AZD1222 COVID-19 vaccine.

The chain's CDR3 is CAAGGDTQYF. The CDR3 DNA sequence: TGTGCCGCAGGAGGGGATACGCAGTATTTT. The chain combines TRBV7-9 with TRBJ2-3, with a possible D match to TRBD2 (6 bases). V was clipped by 11 bases and J by 6 bases, with 9 bases between them. CDR1 and CDR2 (germline): SEHNR, FQNEAQ (reference sequence). This CDR3 contains 10 residues.